This TCR beta chain originates from a study of Ad26.COV2.S vaccination and SARS-CoV-2 variants. Turning to the study itself: The study gave Ad26.COV2.S intramuscularly, once or twice 56 days apart. The study's findings and limits: Analyses that measured TCR breadth and depth may have underestimated total T cell responses.

Treatment specified: around 19 received Ad26.COV2.S at low or high dose, single or two shots; roughly 5 received placebo; per-sample allocation not given. The investigators took samples on day 63 after the first vaccine or placebo injection. About this clone: Its antigen is unknown.

Sequencing was performed with immunoSEQ multiplex PCR; in TCRdb, only in-frame clones are kept and a portion is missing. The data hold 240,000 or so clones, with more than 75% observed a single time. Germline CDR1 MDHEN, CDR2 SYDVKM. The CDR3 has 15 amino acids. V lost 6 bases, J lost 3 bases, and 15 bases lay in between. This clonotype was obtained from a person between 18 and 59 years old who received the Ad26.COV2.S COVID-19 vaccine or a placebo. The sequencing here drew on peripheral blood, taken in a trial of Ad26.COV2.S vaccine versus placebo. The chain is built from TRBV28 and TRBJ1-5; weak D call: TRBD1 (6 bases). The CDR3 sequence is CASSNRDGDNQPQHF. DNA for the CDR3: TGTGCCAGCAGCAACAGGGACGGGGACAATCAGCCCCAGCATTTT. Full variable domain (missing parts from reference TRBV28 and TRBJ1-5): DVKVTQSSRYLVKRTGEKVFLECVQDMDHENMFWYRQDPGLGLRLIYFSYDVKMKEKGDIPEGYSVSREKKERFSLILESASTNQTSMYLCASSNRDGDNQPQHFGDGTRLSIL.